The entry that follows covers one T cell receptor beta chain sequence. This CDR3 has 14 amino acids. CDR1 is PRHDT, CDR2 FYEKMQ, per germline (reference sequence). Trimming pared 5 bases from V and 5 bases from J, leaving 15 bases between. This record belongs to a study of OX40 agonist ivuxolimab in advanced cancers. About the research overall: The patients received ivuxolimab by intravenous route every 2 weeks at 0.01 to 10 mg/kg.

Profiled with immunoSEQ multiplex PCR; TCRdb holds only in-frame clones, not every one. Of 70,000 to 80,000 clones listed, over 90% are singletons. This chain connects TRBV13 to TRBJ1-1, with D possibly TRBD1 on 5 matching bases. The sample consisted of CD4+ or CD8+ T cells sorted from blood, taken in a trial of the OX40 agonist ivuxolimab. This receptor was taken from an adult with an advanced solid tumor such as melanoma, head and neck, liver or kidney cancer. As DNA, the CDR3 is TGTGCCAGCAGCCTTTTGGGGCAGATAACTGAAGCTTTCTTT. It encodes CASSLLGQITEAFF. The entire variable domain, with the rest obtained from reference TRBV13 and TRBJ1-1, is as follows: AAGVIQSPRHLIKEKRETATLKCYPIPRHDTVYWYQQGPGQDPQFLISFYEKMQSDKGSIPDRFSAQQFSDYHSELNMSSLELGDSALYFCASSLLGQITEAFFGQGTRLTVV.